One and the same sample provided the 6 T cell receptor beta chains below, sequenced in a study of Ad26.COV2.S vaccination and SARS-CoV-2 variants. Treatment specified: some 20 received Ad26.COV2.S at low or high dose, single or two shots; several received placebo; per-sample allocation not given. Sampling occurred on day 63 after the first vaccine or placebo injection. Assay used: immunoSEQ multiplex PCR; TCRdb lists only in-frame clones, some missing. The top ten clones hold 1.9% of a sample with 350,000 to 400,000 clones, about 91% of them seen once. Sequencing used peripheral blood, obtained in a trial of Ad26.COV2.S vaccine versus placebo. These receptors all stem from a person aged 18 to 65 who received the Ad26.COV2.S COVID-19 vaccine or a placebo.

This clone is a singleton in its sample. The chain uses TRBV19 and TRBJ2-7, with TRBD2 matching over 10 bases. Germline CDR1 is LNHDA and CDR2 is SQIVND (reference sequence). The V and J ends lost 9 bases and 6 bases, in that order; junction bases with no gene match: 8. The CDR3 contains 13 residues. As DNA, the CDR3 is TGTGCCAGCTCTAGCGGGGGACGGCTCGAGCAGTACTTC. Its protein product is CASSSGGRLEQYF.

The V and J genes are TRBV28 and TRBJ1-3; 7 bases agree with TRBD1. The CDR3 is 16 amino acids. Germline loops: CDR1 MDHEN, CDR2 SYDVKM. V dropped 4 bases and J dropped 3; count of bases not matched to a gene: 9. CDR3 DNA: TGTGCCAGCAGTTCCCCACAGGGGACGGTTGGAAACACCATATATTTT. Its protein is CASSSPQGTVGNTIYF.

J is TRBJ2-5 and V is TRBV15, with a tentative D call TRBD1 (7 bases). This CDR3 comprises 14 residues. Germline V gene data show CDR1 as LNHNV and CDR2 as YYDKDF (reference sequence). V was pared by 0 bases and J by 7 bases, with 12 bases between. Here the CDR3 reads CATSRDSQGGTQYF. Here the CDR3 DNA reads TGTGCCACCAGCAGAGATTCCCAGGGGGGGACCCAGTACTTC.

This CDR3 is CASSLPLTGGSRNQPQHF. CDR3 nucleotides: TGTGCCAGCAGTTTACCCCTGACAGGGGGCTCCCGCAATCAGCCCCAGCATTTT. The chain couples TRBV28 to TRBJ1-5; 10 nucleotides line up with TRBD1. The V and J ends lost 2 bases and 2 bases, in that order; junction bases with no gene match: 9. CDR1 is MDHEN, CDR2 SYDVKM, per germline. There are 18 residues in the CDR3.

This chain connects TRBV25-1 to TRBJ2-7, with a possible D match to TRBD2 (5 bases). The germline gives CDR1 MGHDK, CDR2 SYGVNS. V was shortened by 1 base and J by 2 bases, with 12 bases between the two germline ends. CDR3 length: 15 residues. CDR3 residues: CASSESGKGTYEQYF. Here the CDR3 DNA reads TGTGCCAGCAGTGAATCGGGAAAAGGGACCTACGAGCAGTACTTC.

This clone has only a few counts. The chain recombines TRBV7-9 with TRBJ1-2; D is perhaps TRBD1 (5 bases). V gave up 5 bases and J gave up 5 bases, with 9 bases separating them. The CDR3 is 12 residues long. The germline CDR1 and CDR2 sequences are SEHNR and FQNEAQ (reference sequence). The CDR3 nucleotides read TGTGCCAGCAGCCCTTCAGGGTATGGCTACACCTTC. This sequence encodes CASSPSGYGYTF.